Reported below is one TCR beta chain. In this sample, this clonotype turned up once. Its antigen target is currently unknown. Within one base of it there is no much larger clone, and no base qualities were kept. On its own, one read is weak support. RNA was extracted using the RNeasy kit, and about 0.45 to 1 microgram was reverse transcribed with random hexamers. The immunoSEQ multiplex PCR assay, covering 54 Vbeta and 13 Jbeta segments, was used to amplify TCR beta CDR3 regions. PCR amplification bias was corrected using a synthetic template baseline for primer optimization and computational correction. The published analysis was carried out like this. Reads were annotated to V, D and J genes according to IMGT and were analyzed with immunoSEQ Analyzer, with only productive sequences retained. Clonality was calculated as one minus the Shannon entropy normalized by log2 of the number of productive unique sequences. For each patient and control, public and private clones were evaluated among the 100 most prevalent clones. Clones were defined as Susac-specific if absent from the healthy and MS cohorts, from over a thousand published viral clones and from other ImmuneACCESS disease sequences. TCRdb ran its own pipeline on the public reads, namely fastp trimming at Q25 and MiXCR clone calling, and kept in-frame beta chains. Every CDR3 protein is listed once, alongside the most common genes and DNA of its rows. V and J calls and clone size were set by TCRdb, not the authors. This sample comprises some 170,000 distinct CDR3 sequences, 93% of them detected only once. Of the sample, around 0.13% falls within the top ten clones.

This specimen belongs to a study of CD8 T cells in Susac syndrome (dated by TCRdb to the late 2010s). Regarding the complete study: Whether CD8+ T cell activation and differentiation in Susac syndrome was antigen driven was tested using repertoire sequencing. The paper's findings and limits, for the study overall: The TCR sequencing and HLA analysis was acknowledged to have included a relatively small number of individuals.

V lost 9 bases and J lost 4 bases, and the count of bases not matched to a germline gene is 6. The germline V gene specifies KGHDR as CDR1 and SFDVKD as CDR2. CDR3 length: 13 amino acids, cysteine to phenylalanine. Just the 39-base CDR3 DNA is kept, in frame starting at base 1. Peripheral blood CD8+ and CD4+ T cells from healthy donors, Susac syndrome patients and multiple sclerosis patients were profiled using high-throughput TCR beta sequencing. Healthy donors were included as age- and sex-matched controls. Bulk CD8+ and CD4+ T cells were purified by magnetic negative isolation, while CD8+ TEMRA cells were enriched using FACS. Blood was collected in EDTA tubes and processed within 24 hours, with PBMCs isolated through density gradient centrifugation. PBMCs destined for TCR sequencing were cryopreserved in liquid nitrogen and later thawed in a 37 °C water bath. The sorted or isolated CD4+, CD8+ and CD8+ TEMRA cells reached a purity of at least 90%.

Source material: CD4+ T cells from PBMCs. The chain couples TRBV24-1 to TRBJ2-7; the junction holds 9 bases that match TRBD1. This receptor was identified in a human donor in good health. Read as DNA, the sequence is TGTGCCACCTCCCCGGGACAGGGATACGAGCAGTACTTC. Translation gives CATSPGQGYEQYF.